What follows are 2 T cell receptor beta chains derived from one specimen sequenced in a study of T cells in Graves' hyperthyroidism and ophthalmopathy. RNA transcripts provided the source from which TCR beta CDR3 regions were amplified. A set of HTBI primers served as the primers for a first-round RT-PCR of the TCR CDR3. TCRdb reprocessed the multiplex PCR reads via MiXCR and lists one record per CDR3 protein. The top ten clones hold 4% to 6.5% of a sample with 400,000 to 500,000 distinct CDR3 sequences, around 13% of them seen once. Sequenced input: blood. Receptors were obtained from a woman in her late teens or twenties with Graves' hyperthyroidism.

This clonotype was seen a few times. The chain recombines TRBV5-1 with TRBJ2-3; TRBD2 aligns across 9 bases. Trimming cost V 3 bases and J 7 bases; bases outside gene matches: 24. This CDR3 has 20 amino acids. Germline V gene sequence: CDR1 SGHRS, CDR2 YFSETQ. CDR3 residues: CASSYARVFQREAPLYTQYF. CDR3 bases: TGCGCCAGCAGCTACGCCCGGGTTTTTCAGCGGGAGGCCCCCCTTTATACGCAGTATTTT.

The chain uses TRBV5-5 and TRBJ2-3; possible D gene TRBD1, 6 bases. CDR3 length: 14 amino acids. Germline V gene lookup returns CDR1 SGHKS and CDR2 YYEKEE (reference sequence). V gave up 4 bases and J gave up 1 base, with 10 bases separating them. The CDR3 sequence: CASSDPGGTDTQYF. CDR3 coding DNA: TGTGCCAGCAGCGACCCAGGGGGCACAGATACGCAGTATTTT.